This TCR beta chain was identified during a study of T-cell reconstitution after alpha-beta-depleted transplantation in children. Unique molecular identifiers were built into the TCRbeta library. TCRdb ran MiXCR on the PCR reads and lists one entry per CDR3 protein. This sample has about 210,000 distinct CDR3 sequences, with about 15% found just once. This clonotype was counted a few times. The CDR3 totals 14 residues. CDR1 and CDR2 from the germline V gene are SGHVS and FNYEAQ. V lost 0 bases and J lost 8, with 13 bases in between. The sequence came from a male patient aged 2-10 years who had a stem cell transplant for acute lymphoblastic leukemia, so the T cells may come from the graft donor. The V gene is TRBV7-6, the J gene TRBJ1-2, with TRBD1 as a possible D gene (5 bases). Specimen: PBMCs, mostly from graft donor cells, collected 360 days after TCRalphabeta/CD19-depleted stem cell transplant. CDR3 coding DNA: TGTGCCAGCAGCTTAGCACGAGGGGCTGAAGGCTACACCTTC. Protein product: CASSLARGAEGYTF.